This TCR beta chain was obtained from a study of T cell responses to AZD1222 COVID-19 vaccine. Remarks on this clone: As yet, its antigen is unknown.

Germline CDR1 SGHVS, CDR2 FQNEAQ. Trimming cost V 5 bases and J 1 base; bases outside gene matches: 9. CDR3 length: 18 amino acids. Study-level results: Clonal diversity may have been underestimated, and the donors were mostly white British, with more females than males. Receipt of two AZD1222 doses was followed by a rise in Spike-specific TCR breadth and depth.

Generated by immunoSEQ multiplex PCR, the TCRdb table keeps only in-frame clones and is missing some. The data hold roughly 150,000 clones, with approximately 86% observed a single time. The sequence was obtained from an adult who had recovered from COVID-19. Sequenced material: peripheral blood, taken after recovery from COVID-19. V usage is TRBV7-8 and J usage is TRBJ2-6, with 9 bases identical to TRBD1. CDR3 protein: CASSRLGTGPSGANVLTF. The DNA for the CDR3 is TGTGCCAGCAGCCGACTGGGGACAGGGCCTTCTGGGGCCAACGTCCTGACTTTC. The full variable domain, its missing parts supplied by reference TRBV7-8 and TRBJ2-6, is GAGVSQSPRYKVAKRGQDVALRCDPISGHVSLFWYQQALGQGPEFLTYFQNEAQLDKSGLPSDRFFAERPEGSVSTLKIQRTQQEDSAVYLCASSRLGTGPSGANVLTFGAGSRLTVL.